This T cell receptor (beta chain) was identified during a study of blood T cell repertoires in COVID-19. As for the study in general: Some COVID-19 samples were acute and others convalescent; all came from the United States, Italy and Spain. T cells, B-cell-depleted T cells, or PBMCs supplied cDNA or gDNA.

Source study methods: For nucleated cells, counts were estimated from reference gene primer amplification. Profiled with immunoSEQ multiplex PCR; TCRdb holds only in-frame clones, not every one. The DNA gave D and trimming, while V, J and clone size come from that table. The table lists approximately 86,000 clones, nearly 90% of them singletons. Between the trimmed V and J ends, which lost 2 bases and 7 bases, there was a span of 17 bases. CDR3 length: 15 residues. Germline CDR1 is SEHNR and CDR2 is FQNEAQ (reference sequence). The sequence came from a man in his fifties with acute or convalescent COVID-19. Sequencing used peripheral blood. The chain has TRBV7-9 and TRBJ1-1; tentative D call: TRBD1 (5 bases). This CDR3 is CASSLSVGATDEAFF. CDR3 DNA sequence: TGTGCCAGCAGCTTATCGGTTGGGGCAACGGATGAAGCTTTCTTT.